This record looks at one T cell receptor beta chain sequence and its context. The assay was immunoSEQ multiplex PCR, and TCRdb's table has in-frame clones only and misses some. In the table there are hundreds of thousands of clones, 95% to 98% of which are singletons. This CDR3 has 18 residues. V lost 3 bases to trimming and J lost 2 bases, with 20 bases between them. The germline gives CDR1 SGDLS, CDR2 YYNGEE. The source of the sample is a study of shared clonotypes between healthy human individuals. The genes are TRBV9 and TRBJ2-2; no clear D. The origin of this receptor is a woman in her twenties or thirties in good health. The sample taken for sequencing was naive CD4+ T cells sorted from blood. Subset here: CD45RA+ positively selected. The CDR3 loop reads CASSATSFLTNNTGELFF. Written as DNA, the CDR3 is TGTGCCAGCAGCGCCACTTCCTTCCTCACTAATAACACCGGGGAGCTGTTTTTT.